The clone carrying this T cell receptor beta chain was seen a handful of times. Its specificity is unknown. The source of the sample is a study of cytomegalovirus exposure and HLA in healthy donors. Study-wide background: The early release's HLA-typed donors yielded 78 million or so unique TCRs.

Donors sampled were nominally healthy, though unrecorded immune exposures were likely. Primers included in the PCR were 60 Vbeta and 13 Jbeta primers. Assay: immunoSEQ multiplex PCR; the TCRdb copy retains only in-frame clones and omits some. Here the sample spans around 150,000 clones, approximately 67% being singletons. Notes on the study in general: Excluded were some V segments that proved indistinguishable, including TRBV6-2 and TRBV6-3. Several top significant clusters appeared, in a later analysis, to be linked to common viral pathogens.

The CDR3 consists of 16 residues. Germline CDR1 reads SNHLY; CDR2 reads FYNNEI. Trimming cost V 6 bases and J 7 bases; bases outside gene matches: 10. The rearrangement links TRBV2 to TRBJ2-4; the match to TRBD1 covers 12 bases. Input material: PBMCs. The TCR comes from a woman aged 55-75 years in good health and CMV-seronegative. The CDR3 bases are TGTGCCAGCAGCGGGGACAGGGGGCTCGTAGGGAACATTCAGTACTTC. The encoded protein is CASSGDRGLVGNIQYF.